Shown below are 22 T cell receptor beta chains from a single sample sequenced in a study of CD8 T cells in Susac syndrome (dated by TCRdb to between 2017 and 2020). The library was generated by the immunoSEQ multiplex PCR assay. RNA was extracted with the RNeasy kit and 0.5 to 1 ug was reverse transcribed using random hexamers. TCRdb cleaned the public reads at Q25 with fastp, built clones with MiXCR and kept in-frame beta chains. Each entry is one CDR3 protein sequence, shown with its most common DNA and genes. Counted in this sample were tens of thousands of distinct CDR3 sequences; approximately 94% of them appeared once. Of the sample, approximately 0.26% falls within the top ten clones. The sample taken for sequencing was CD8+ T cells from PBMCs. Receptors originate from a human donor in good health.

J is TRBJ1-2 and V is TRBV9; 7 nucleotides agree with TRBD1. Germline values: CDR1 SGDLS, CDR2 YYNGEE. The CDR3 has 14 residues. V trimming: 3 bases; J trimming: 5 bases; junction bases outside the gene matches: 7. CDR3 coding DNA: TGTGCCAGCAGCGCCACCCAGGGGGGGTATGGCTACACCTTC. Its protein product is CASSATQGGYGYTF. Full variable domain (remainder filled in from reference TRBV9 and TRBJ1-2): DSGVTQTPKHLITATGQRVTLRCSPRSGDLSVYWYQQSLDQGLQFLIQYYNGEERAKGNILERFSAQQFPDLHSELNLSSLELGDSALYFCASSATQGGYGYTFGSGTRLTVV.

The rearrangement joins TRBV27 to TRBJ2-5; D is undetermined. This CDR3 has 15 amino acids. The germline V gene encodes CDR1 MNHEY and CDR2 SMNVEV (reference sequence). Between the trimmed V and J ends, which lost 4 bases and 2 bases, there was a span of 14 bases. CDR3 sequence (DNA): TGTGCCAGCAGTTCAAGTCCAGGAGCACAAGAGACCCAGTACTTC. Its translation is CASSSSPGAQETQYF.

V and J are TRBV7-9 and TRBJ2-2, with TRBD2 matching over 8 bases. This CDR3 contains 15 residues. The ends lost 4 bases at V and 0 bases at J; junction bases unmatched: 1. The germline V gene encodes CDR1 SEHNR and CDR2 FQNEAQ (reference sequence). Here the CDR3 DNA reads TGTGCCAGCAGCTCGGGACTAGCGAACACCGGGGAGCTGTTTTTT. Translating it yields CASSSGLANTGELFF.

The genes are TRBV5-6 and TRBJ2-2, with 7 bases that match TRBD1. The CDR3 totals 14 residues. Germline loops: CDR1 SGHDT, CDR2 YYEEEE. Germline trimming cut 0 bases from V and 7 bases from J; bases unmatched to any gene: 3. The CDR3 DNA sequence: TGTGCCAGCAGCTTGGGGACAGGATACGGGGAGCTGTTTTTT. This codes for CASSLGTGYGELFF.

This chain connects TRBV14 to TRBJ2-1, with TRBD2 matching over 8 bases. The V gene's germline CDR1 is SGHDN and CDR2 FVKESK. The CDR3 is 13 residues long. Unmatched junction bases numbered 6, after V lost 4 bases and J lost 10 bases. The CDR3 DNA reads TGTGCCAGCAGCCTCTTTAGCGGGAAAGAGCAGTTCTTC. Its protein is CASSLFSGKEQFF.

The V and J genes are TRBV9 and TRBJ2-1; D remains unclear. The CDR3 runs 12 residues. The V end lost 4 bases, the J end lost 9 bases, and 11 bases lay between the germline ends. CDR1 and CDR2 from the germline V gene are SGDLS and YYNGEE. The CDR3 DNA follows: TGTGCCAGCAGCACCGACGTCGTTGAGCAGTTCTTC. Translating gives CASSTDVVEQFF. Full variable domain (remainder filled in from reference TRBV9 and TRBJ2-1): DSGVTQTPKHLITATGQRVTLRCSPRSGDLSVYWYQQSLDQGLQFLIQYYNGEERAKGNILERFSAQQFPDLHSELNLSSLELGDSALYFCASSTDVVEQFFGPGTRLTVL.

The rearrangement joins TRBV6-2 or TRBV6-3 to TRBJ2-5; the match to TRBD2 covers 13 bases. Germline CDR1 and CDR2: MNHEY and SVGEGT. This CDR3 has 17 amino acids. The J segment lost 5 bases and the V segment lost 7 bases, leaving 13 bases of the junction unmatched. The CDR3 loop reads CASISETSGGPFETQYF. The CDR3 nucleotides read TGTGCCAGCATCTCGGAGACTAGCGGGGGGCCGTTCGAGACCCAGTACTTC.

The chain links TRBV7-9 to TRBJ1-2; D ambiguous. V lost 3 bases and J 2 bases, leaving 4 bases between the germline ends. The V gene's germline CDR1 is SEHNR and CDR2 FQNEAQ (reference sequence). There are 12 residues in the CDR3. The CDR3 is CASSLENYGYTF. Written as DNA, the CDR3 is TGTGCCAGCAGCTTGGAAAACTATGGCTACACCTTC.

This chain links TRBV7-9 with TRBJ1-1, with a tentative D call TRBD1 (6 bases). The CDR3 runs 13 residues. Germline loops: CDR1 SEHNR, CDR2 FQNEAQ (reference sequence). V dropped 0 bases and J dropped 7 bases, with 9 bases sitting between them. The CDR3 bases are TGTGCCAGCAGCTTAGCTCCGACAGGTGAAGCTTTCTTT. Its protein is CASSLAPTGEAFF.

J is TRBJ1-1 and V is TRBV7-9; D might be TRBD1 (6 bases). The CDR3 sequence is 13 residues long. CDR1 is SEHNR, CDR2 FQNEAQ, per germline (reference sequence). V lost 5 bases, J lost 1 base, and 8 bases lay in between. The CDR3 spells CASSKGQNTEAFF. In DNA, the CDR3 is TGTGCCAGCAGCAAGGGACAGAACACTGAAGCTTTCTTT.

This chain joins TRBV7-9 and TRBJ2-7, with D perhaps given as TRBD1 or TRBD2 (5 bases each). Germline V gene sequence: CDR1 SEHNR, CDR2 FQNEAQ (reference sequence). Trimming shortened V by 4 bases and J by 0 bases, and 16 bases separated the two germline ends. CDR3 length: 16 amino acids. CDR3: CASSSRGDGSSYEQYF. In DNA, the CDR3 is TGTGCCAGCAGCTCGAGAGGGGACGGAAGCTCCTACGAGCAGTACTTC.

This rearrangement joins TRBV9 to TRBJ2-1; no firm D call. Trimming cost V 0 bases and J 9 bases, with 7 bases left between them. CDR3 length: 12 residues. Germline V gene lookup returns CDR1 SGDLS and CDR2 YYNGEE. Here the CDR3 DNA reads TGTGCCAGCAGCGTAGTGGGGATTGAGCAGTTCTTC. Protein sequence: CASSVVGIEQFF.

For the CDR3, the DNA is TGTGCCAGTAGTCCCCTAGTCGGGGGAAACAATGAGCAGTTCTTC. Residues: CASSPLVGGNNEQFF. The rearrangement joins TRBV19 to TRBJ2-1, with D perhaps matching TRBD2 (6 bases). Trimming pared 5 bases from V and 5 bases from J, leaving 16 bases between. This CDR3 region has 15 residues. In germline, CDR1 is LNHDA, CDR2 SQIVND (reference sequence).

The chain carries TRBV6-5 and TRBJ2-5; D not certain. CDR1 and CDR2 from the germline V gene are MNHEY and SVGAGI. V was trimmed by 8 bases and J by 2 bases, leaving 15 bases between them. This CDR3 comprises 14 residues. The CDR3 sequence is CASRRFWSQETQYF. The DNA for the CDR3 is TGTGCCAGCCGCCGATTTTGGTCACAAGAGACCCAGTACTTC.

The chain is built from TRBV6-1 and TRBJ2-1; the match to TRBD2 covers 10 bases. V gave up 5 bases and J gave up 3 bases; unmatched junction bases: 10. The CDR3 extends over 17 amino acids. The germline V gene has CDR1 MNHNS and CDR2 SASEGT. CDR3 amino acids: CASSPRTSGRYYNEQFF. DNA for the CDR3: TGTGCCAGCAGTCCTCGGACTAGCGGACGCTACTACAATGAGCAGTTCTTC.

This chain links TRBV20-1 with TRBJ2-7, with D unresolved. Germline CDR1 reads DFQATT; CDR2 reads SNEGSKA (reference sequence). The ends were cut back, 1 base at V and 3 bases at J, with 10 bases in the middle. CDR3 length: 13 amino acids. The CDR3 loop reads CSARGQQDYEQYV. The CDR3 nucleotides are TGCAGTGCTAGAGGTCAGCAAGACTACGAGCAGTACGTC.

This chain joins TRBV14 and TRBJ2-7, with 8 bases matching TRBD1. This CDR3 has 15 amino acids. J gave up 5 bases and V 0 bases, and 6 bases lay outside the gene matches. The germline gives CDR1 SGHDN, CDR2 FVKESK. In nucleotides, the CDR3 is TGTGCCAGCAGCCAAGAATGGCAGGGGGCCCACGAGCAGTACGTC. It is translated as CASSQEWQGAHEQYV.

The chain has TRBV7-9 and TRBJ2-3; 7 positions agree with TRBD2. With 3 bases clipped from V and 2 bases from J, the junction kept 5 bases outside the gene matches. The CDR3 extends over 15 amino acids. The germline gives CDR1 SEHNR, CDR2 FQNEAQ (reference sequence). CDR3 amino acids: CASSFESGATDTQYF. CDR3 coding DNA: TGTGCCAGCAGCTTCGAAAGCGGGGCCACAGATACGCAGTATTTT.

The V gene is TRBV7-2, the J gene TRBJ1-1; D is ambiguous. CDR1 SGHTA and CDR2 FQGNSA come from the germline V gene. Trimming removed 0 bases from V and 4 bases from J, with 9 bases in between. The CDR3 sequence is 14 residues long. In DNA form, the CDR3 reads TGTGCCAGCAGCTTAGCTACTGCGGGCACTGAAGCTTTCTTT. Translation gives CASSLATAGTEAFF.

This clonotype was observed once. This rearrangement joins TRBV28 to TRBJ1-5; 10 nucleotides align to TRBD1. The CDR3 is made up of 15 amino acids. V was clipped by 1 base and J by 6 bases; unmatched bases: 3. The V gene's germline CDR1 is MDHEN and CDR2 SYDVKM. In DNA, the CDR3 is TGTGCCAGCAGTTTATCGGGACAGGGGTTTCAGCCCCAGCATTTT. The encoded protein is CASSLSGQGFQPQHF.

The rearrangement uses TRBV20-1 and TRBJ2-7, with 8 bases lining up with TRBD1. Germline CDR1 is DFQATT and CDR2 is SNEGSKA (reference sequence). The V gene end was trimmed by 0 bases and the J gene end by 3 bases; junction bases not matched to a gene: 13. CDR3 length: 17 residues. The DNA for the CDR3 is TGCAGTGCTAGAGATTCCTCGAGGACAGGGCCTAACTACGAGCAGTACTTC. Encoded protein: CSARDSSRTGPNYEQYF.

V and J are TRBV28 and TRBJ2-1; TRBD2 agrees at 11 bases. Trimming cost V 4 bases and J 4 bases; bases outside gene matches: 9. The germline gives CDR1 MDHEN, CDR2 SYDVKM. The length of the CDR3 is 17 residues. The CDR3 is CASSSPTSGAPYNEQFF. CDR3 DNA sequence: TGTGCCAGCAGTTCCCCGACTAGCGGGGCCCCTTACAATGAGCAGTTCTTC. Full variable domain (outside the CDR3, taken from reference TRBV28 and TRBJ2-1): DVKVTQSSRYLVKRTGEKVFLECVQDMDHENMFWYRQDPGLGLRLIYFSYDVKMKEKGDIPEGYSVSREKKERFSLILESASTNQTSMYLCASSSPTSGAPYNEQFFGPGTRLTVL.